One sample yielded the 26 T cell receptor beta chains listed below, sequenced in a study of cytomegalovirus exposure and HLA in healthy donors. This PCR relied on a set of 60 Vbeta primers and 13 Jbeta primers. Clones were sequenced by immunoSEQ multiplex PCR, and TCRdb holds only the in-frame ones, with some missing. Of approximately 150,000 clones in the sample, around 76% were seen once. Sequencing was done on a sample of PBMCs. These receptors were taken from a man in his fifties or sixties in good health and CMV-seronegative.

The chain combines TRBV2 with TRBJ2-5; the match to TRBD2 covers 8 bases. Germline V gene lookup returns CDR1 SNHLY and CDR2 FYNNEI. V trimming: 6 bases; J trimming: 4 bases; junction bases outside the gene matches: 7. This CDR3 has 14 residues. Here the CDR3 DNA reads TGTGCCAGCAGCCGAGCGGGGGCCGTAGAGACCCAGTACTTC. Protein: CASSRAGAVETQYF.

The chain employs TRBV23-1 and TRBJ2-5; D is perhaps TRBD2 (6 bases). TRBV23-1 is marked as an open reading frame, function uncertain. The CDR3 runs to 15 residues. V lost 0 bases and J 2 bases, leaving 10 bases between the germline ends. CDR3 residues: CASSQSAGLQETQYF. The DNA of the CDR3 is TGCGCCAGCAGTCAATCCGCCGGACTACAAGAGACCCAGTACTTC.

The genes are TRBV5-4 and TRBJ1-6; the match to TRBD1 covers 8 bases. CDR3 size: 16 residues. Per the germline V gene, CDR1 is SGHNT and CDR2 is YYREEE (reference sequence). Losses at the gene ends were 4 bases for V and 4 bases for J; bases not matched to a gene: 7. The DNA of the CDR3 is TGTGCCAGCAGCCCCGGACAGGGCGGATATAATTCACCCCTCCACTTT. This encodes CASSPGQGGYNSPLHF.

V usage is TRBV30 and J usage is TRBJ1-1, with no clear D. This CDR3 is 11 amino acids long. CDR1 and CDR2 (germline): GTSNPN, SVGIG (reference sequence). V gave up 2 bases and J gave up 7 bases, with 8 bases separating them. CDR3 nucleotide sequence: TGTGCCTGGAGTATGAGGTATGAAGCTTTCTTT. Translation gives CAWSMRYEAFF.

This chain joins TRBV5-1 and TRBJ2-7; TRBD2 matches 13 bases. The CDR3 covers 17 residues. CDR1 is SGHRS, CDR2 YFSETQ, per germline. Germline trimming cut 0 bases from V and 0 bases from J; bases unmatched to any gene: 3. For the CDR3, the DNA is TGCGCCAGCAGCTTGGGGACTAGCGGGGGCACCTCCTACGAGCAGTACTTC. Translation: CASSLGTSGGTSYEQYF.

The chain joins TRBV7-9 to TRBJ2-7, with D tentatively TRBD1 (6 bases). The CDR3 is 14 amino acids. The germline V gene encodes CDR1 SEHNR and CDR2 FQNEAQ (reference sequence). The germline V and J ends were trimmed by 1 base and 2 bases, with 9 bases remaining between them. The CDR3 protein is CASSLVEGAYEQYF. CDR3 nucleotides: TGTGCCAGCAGCTTAGTTGAGGGGGCCTACGAGCAGTACTTC. The full variable domain, in which reference TRBV7-9 and TRBJ2-7 provide the parts outside the CDR3, is DTGVSQNPRHKITKRGQNVTFRCDPISEHNRLYWYRQTLGQGPEFLTYFQNEAQLEKSRLLSDRFSAERPKGSFSTLEIQRTEQGDSAMYLCASSLVEGAYEQYFGPGTRLTVT.

The rearrangement links TRBV27 to TRBJ2-7, with TRBD1 matching 11 bases. The CDR3 consists of 13 residues. CDR1 is MNHEY, CDR2 SMNVEV, per germline (reference sequence). The V segment lost 6 bases and the J segment 6 bases; nucleotides outside the gene matches: 4. The CDR3 coding sequence is TGTGCCAGCAGGGGACAGGGGGAAGGCGAGCAGTACTTC. Protein product: CASRGQGEGEQYF.

This clone was counted a single time. The chain has TRBV27 and TRBJ2-5, with 8 positions matching TRBD1. The end of the DNA is better explained by TRBJ2-7, so the J call may be wrong. This CDR3 region has 14 residues. Germline-derived CDR1 and CDR2 are MNHEY and SMNVEV (reference sequence). CDR3 in amino acids: CASSAPGTGYEQYF. The CDR3 DNA is TGTGCCAGCAGTGCCCCCGGGACAGGATACGAGCAGTACTTC.

This chain joins TRBV5-1 and TRBJ2-7; 7 nucleotides match TRBD2. The CDR3 consists of 15 residues. Unmatched junction bases numbered 13, after V lost 4 bases and J lost 6 bases. CDR1 and CDR2 (germline): SGHRS, YFSETQ. This CDR3 is CASSTLGGGSGEQYF. CDR3 sequence (DNA): TGCGCCAGCAGCACATTGGGCGGGGGTTCGGGCGAGCAGTACTTC.

The chain couples TRBV7-9 to TRBJ2-4; D is perhaps TRBD1 (5 bases). From germline, CDR1 is SEHNR and CDR2 FQNEAQ (reference sequence). With 0 bases removed from V and 9 bases from J, the gap between germline ends came to 9 bases. The CDR3 covers 13 residues. The CDR3 nucleotides are TGTGCCAGCAGCTTAGCGGGTAGGGGCATTCAGTACTTC. It yields the protein CASSLAGRGIQYF.

V gene TRBV19 combines with J gene TRBJ1-5; perhaps TRBD1 as D (5 bases). The CDR3 contains 15 residues. The V end lost 5 bases, the J end lost 4 bases, and 15 bases lay between the germline ends. Germline V gene sequence: CDR1 LNHDA, CDR2 SQIVND (reference sequence). CDR3 sequence: CASSVDRGGNQPQHF. The CDR3 nucleotides are TGTGCCAGTAGTGTCGATCGGGGGGGGAATCAGCCCCAGCATTTT.

The chain has TRBV9 and TRBJ1-4; 9 bases match TRBD1. Trimming at V came to 4 bases and at J to 6 bases, leaving 7 bases not matched to a gene. The CDR3 contains 15 residues. CDR1 SGDLS and CDR2 YYNGEE come from the germline V gene. CDR3 amino acids: CASSTRGQGYEKLFF. The CDR3 region has the DNA TGTGCCAGCAGCACCCGGGGACAGGGTTATGAAAAACTGTTTTTT.

This clone was seen only a few times. The chain carries TRBV5-1 and TRBJ2-3; perhaps TRBD2 as D (7 bases). Germline V gene lookup returns CDR1 SGHRS and CDR2 YFSETQ. The germline V and J ends were trimmed by 6 bases and 3 bases, with 14 bases remaining between them. There are 14 residues in the CDR3. CDR3 sequence reads: CASTLGGRTDTQYF. CDR3 coding DNA: TGCGCCAGCACCCTGGGGGGGCGGACAGATACGCAGTATTTT.

This clone has only one observation. This rearrangement joins TRBV5-1 to TRBJ2-1; D is perhaps TRBD1 (6 bases). CDR1 and CDR2 from the germline V gene are SGHRS and YFSETQ. This CDR3 region has 12 residues. V dropped 4 bases and J dropped 6 bases, with 8 bases sitting between them. CDR3 DNA sequence: TGCGCCAGCAGCCCACAGGGCAATGAGCAGTTCTTC. Translated, it gives CASSPQGNEQFF.

This clone was detected once. The chain links TRBV6-4 to TRBJ1-2, with TRBD1 identical over 7 bases. There are 16 residues in the CDR3. Per the germline V gene, CDR1 is MRHNA and CDR2 is SNTAGT. Trimming cost V 0 bases and J 0 bases; bases outside gene matches: 4. The CDR3 DNA sequence: TGTGCCAGCAGTGACTCCGGGACAGAAACTAACTATGGCTACACCTTC. Protein sequence: CASSDSGTETNYGYTF.

This chain uses TRBV19 with TRBJ2-3; 7 bases match TRBD2. J lost 6 bases, V lost 1 base, and 4 bases had no gene match. Germline CDR1 and CDR2: LNHDA and SQIVND (reference sequence). This CDR3 is 14 amino acids long. DNA of the CDR3: TGTGCCAGTAGTATAGGGGCGCGGGGGGATACGCAGTATTTT. It is translated as CASSIGARGDTQYF.

The CDR3 coding sequence is TGCAGCGTTGAAGATCGGGGGGCCGGGGAGCTGTTTTTT. Translating gives CSVEDRGAGELFF. This rearrangement joins TRBV29-1 to TRBJ2-2, with 7 nucleotides matching TRBD2. CDR3 size: 13 residues. The J segment lost 6 bases and the V segment lost 0 bases, leaving 1 base of the junction unmatched. The germline V gene has CDR1 SQVTM and CDR2 ANQGSEA.

The rearrangement uses TRBV5-6 and TRBJ1-1; D unclear. V was cut by 2 bases and J by 2 bases, with 10 bases left in between. The germline gives CDR1 SGHDT, CDR2 YYEEEE. The length of the CDR3 is 14 residues. This chain's CDR3 is CASSFGLFNTEAFF. CDR3 in DNA: TGTGCCAGCAGCTTTGGACTCTTTAACACTGAAGCTTTCTTT.

The CDR3 DNA is TGCGCCAGCAGCACCGGGACAGGGAGCACAGATACGCAGTATTTT. This translates into CASSTGTGSTDTQYF. The chain links TRBV4-1 to TRBJ2-3, with TRBD1 matching over 9 bases. Looked up from germline, CDR1 is MGHRA and CDR2 is YSYEKL. CDR3 length: 15 amino acids. J was trimmed by 0 bases and V by 5 bases; bases with no gene match: 3.

This clone was seen a handful of times. This chain joins TRBV9 and TRBJ2-3; 10 nucleotides line up with TRBD2. This CDR3 spans 16 amino acids. Germline CDR1 and CDR2: SGDLS and YYNGEE. V was clipped by 4 bases and J by 2 bases; unmatched bases: 7. The DNA of the CDR3 is TGTGCCAGCAGCACTGGGACTAGCGAATTCACAGATACGCAGTATTTT. This translates into CASSTGTSEFTDTQYF.

This clone was seen a few times. This chain uses TRBV7-2 with TRBJ2-1; D remains unclear. Trimming cost V 0 bases and J 10 bases, with 16 bases left between them. Germline V gene data show CDR1 as SGHTA and CDR2 as FQGNSA. CDR3 length equals 15 residues. This chain's CDR3 is CASSLATARIEEQFF. The DNA for the CDR3 is TGTGCCAGCAGCTTAGCCACAGCTCGCATTGAGGAGCAGTTCTTC.

This chain links TRBV9 with TRBJ2-2; 8 nucleotides agree with TRBD2. The CDR3 contains 16 residues. Germline CDR1 is SGDLS and CDR2 is YYNGEE. The trim removed 3 bases at V and 2 bases at J, leaving 6 bases unmatched. The CDR3 loop is CASSARSGANTGELFF. The CDR3, as DNA: TGTGCCAGCAGCGCGCGTAGCGGGGCTAACACCGGGGAGCTGTTTTTT.

This clone was seen just once. The chain couples TRBV6-6 to TRBJ2-5, with D possibly TRBD1 on 6 matching bases. Germline CDR1 MNHNY, CDR2 SVGAGI (reference sequence). Deletions cut 0 bases from V and 4 bases from J, with 15 bases between. The CDR3 consists of 16 residues. For the CDR3, the DNA is TGTGCCAGCAGTTACTCAACCCAGGGGTTTGGAGAGACCCAGTACTTC. Its protein is CASSYSTQGFGETQYF.

This chain links TRBV7-2 with TRBJ1-4; TRBD1 is a possible D gene (5 bases). The CDR3 extends over 13 amino acids. Germline lookup yields CDR1 SGHTA and CDR2 FQGNSA. With 8 bases removed from V and 2 bases from J, the gap between germline ends came to 9 bases. CDR3 nucleotide sequence: TGTGCCAGCTGCAGGGCGACTAATGAAAAACTGTTTTTT. It codes for CASCRATNEKLFF.

The rearrangement links TRBV18 to TRBJ2-5; the D gene is possibly TRBD2 (6 bases). CDR3 size: 16 residues. V gave up 3 bases and J gave up 3 bases, with 17 bases separating them. Germline CDR1 is KGHSH and CDR2 is LQKENI. CDR3 loop: CASSPARGTGEETQYF. The CDR3, as DNA: TGTGCCAGCTCACCGGCTCGGGGGACTGGGGAAGAGACCCAGTACTTC.

This chain links TRBV7-6 with TRBJ1-5; D is unresolved. Trimming took 1 base from V and 1 from J, leaving 11 bases between them. Per the germline V gene, CDR1 is SGHVS and CDR2 is FNYEAQ. The CDR3 is 16 amino acids. CDR3 sequence reads: CASSLGQTASNQPQHF. Here the CDR3 DNA reads TGTGCCAGCAGCTTAGGCCAAACAGCAAGCAATCAGCCCCAGCATTTT. The full variable domain, completed using reference TRBV7-6 and TRBJ1-5, is GAGVSQSPRYKVTKRGQDVALRCDPISGHVSLYWYRQALGQGPEFLTYFNYEAQQDKSGLPNDRFSAERPEGSISTLTIQRTEQRDSAMYRCASSLGQTASNQPQHFGDGTRLSIL.